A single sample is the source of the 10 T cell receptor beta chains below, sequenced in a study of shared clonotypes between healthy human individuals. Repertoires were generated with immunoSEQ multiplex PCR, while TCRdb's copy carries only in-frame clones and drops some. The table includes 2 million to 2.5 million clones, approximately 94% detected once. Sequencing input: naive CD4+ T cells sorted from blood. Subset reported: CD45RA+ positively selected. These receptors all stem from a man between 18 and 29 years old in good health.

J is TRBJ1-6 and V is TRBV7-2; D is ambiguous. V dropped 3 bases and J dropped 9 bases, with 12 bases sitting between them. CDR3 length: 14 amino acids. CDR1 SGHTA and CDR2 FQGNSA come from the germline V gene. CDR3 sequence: CASSLGTRRSPLHF. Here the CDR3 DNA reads TGTGCCAGCAGCTTGGGCACCCGCCGTTCACCCCTCCACTTT.

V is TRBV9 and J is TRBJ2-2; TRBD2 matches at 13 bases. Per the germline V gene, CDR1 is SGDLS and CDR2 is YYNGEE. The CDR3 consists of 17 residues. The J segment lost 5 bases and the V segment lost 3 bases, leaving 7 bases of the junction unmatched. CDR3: CASSAQTTSGRTGELFF. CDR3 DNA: TGTGCCAGCAGCGCCCAAACGACTAGCGGGAGGACCGGGGAGCTGTTTTTT.

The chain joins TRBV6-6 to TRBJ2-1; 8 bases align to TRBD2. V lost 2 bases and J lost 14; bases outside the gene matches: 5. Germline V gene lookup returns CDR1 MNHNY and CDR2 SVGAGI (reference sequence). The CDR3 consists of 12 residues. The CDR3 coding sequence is TGTGCCAGCAGTTACAGGACTAGCAGTGAGTTCTTC. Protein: CASSYRTSSEFF.

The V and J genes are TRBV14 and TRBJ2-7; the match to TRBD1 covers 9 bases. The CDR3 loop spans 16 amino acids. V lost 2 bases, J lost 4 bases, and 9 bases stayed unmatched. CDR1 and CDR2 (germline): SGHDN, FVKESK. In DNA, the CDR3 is TGTGCCAGCAGCCAACCCGGGACAGGGAAGAATTACGAGCAGTACTTC. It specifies CASSQPGTGKNYEQYF.

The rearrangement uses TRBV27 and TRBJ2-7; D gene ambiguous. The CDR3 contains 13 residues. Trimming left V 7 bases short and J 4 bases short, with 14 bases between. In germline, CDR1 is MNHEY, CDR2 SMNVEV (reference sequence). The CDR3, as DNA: TGTGCCAGCACCGGGCTAACGCCGTACGAGCAGTACTTC. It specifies CASTGLTPYEQYF.

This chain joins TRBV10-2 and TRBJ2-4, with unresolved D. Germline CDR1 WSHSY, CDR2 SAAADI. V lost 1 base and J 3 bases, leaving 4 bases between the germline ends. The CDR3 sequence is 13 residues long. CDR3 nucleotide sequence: TGCGCCAGCAGTGAGTTTAGCAAAAACATTCAGTACTTC. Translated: CASSEFSKNIQYF.

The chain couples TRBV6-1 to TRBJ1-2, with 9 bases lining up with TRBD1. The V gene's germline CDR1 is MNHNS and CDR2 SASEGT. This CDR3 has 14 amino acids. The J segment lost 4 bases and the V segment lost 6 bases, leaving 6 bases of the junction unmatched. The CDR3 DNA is TGTGCCAGCAGCACAGGGGGCCTGGGCTATGGCTACACCTTC. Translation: CASSTGGLGYGYTF.

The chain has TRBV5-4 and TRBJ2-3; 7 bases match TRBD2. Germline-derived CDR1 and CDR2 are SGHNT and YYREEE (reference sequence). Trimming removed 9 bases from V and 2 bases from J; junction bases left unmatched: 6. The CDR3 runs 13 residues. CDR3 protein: CATGTSDTDTQYF. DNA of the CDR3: TGTGCCACCGGAACTAGCGACACAGATACGCAGTATTTT.

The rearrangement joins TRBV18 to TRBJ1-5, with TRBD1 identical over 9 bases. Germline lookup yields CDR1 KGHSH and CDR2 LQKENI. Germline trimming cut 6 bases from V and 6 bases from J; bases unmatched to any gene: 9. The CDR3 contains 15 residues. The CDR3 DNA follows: TGTGCCAGCTCTCTAGACAGGGGGGTTGGTCAGCCCCAGCATTTT. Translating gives CASSLDRGVGQPQHF.

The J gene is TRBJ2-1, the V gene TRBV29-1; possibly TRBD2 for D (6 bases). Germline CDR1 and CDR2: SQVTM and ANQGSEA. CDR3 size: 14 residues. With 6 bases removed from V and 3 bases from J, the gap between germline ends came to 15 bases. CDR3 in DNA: TGCAGCGTCCTTTCGGGAGTTTTCTACAATGAGCAGTTCTTC. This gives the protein CSVLSGVFYNEQFF.